These 18 T cell receptor beta chains were all obtained from the same sample, sequenced in a study of response to subunit inactivated influenza vaccine. In TCRdb, the RT-PCR reads were re-called with MiXCR into one record per CDR3 protein. The sample shows about 780,000 distinct CDR3 sequences, less than 20% of them seen only once. Here the sequenced sample was PBMCs from blood, taken 5 to 6 days after vaccination. Receptors were obtained from a man aged 45-65 years who received an inactivated influenza vaccine.

The rearrangement links TRBV7-2 to TRBJ2-3; 7 bases fit TRBD2. This CDR3 spans 15 amino acids. After removal of 6 bases from V and 6 bases from J, the junction contained 12 bases not matched to a gene. Per the germline V gene, CDR1 is SGHTA and CDR2 is FQGNSA. The CDR3 here is CASRRWAGVRDTQYF. The CDR3, as DNA: TGTGCCAGCAGACGATGGGCGGGAGTTAGGGATACGCAGTATTTT.

This clonotype has more than one count but fewer than ten. This chain links TRBV12-3 or TRBV12-4 with TRBJ2-4; 7 bases are a match to TRBD1. With V trimmed by 3 bases and J by 5 bases, 7 bases remained unmatched. The CDR3 is 15 residues long. The CDR3 sequence: CASSLAGTAENIQYF. DNA for the CDR3: TGTGCCAGCAGTTTGGCCGGGACAGCTGAAAACATTCAGTACTTC.

The rearrangement uses TRBV24-1 and TRBJ1-1; D is ambiguous. Germline CDR1 KGHDR, CDR2 SFDVKD. This CDR3 is built from 11 residues. The V gene lost 9 bases and the J gene lost 2 bases, with 6 bases spanning the gap. CDR3 DNA: TGTGCCACCGCCACAAACACTGAAGCTTTCTTT. Translation gives CATATNTEAFF.

The chain has TRBV20-1 and TRBJ2-7; D might be TRBD1 (6 bases). V shed 5 bases and J shed 3 bases, with 14 bases lying between them. This CDR3 contains 13 residues. CDR1 DFQATT and CDR2 SNEGSKA come from the germline V gene (reference sequence). Written as DNA, the CDR3 is TGCAGTGCTGTCAAACGGGACAACTACGAGCAGTACTTC. Translated: CSAVKRDNYEQYF.

The rearrangement joins TRBV6-5 to TRBJ1-4; no clear D. Germline lookup yields CDR1 MNHEY and CDR2 SVGAGI. This CDR3 is built from 12 residues. Between the trimmed V and J ends, which lost 0 bases and 12 bases, there was a span of 8 bases. CDR3 region: CASSYSGQELFF. DNA for the CDR3: TGTGCCAGCAGTTACTCGGGCCAGGAACTGTTTTTT.

Here the CDR3 reads CSASPGDTQYF. The CDR3, as DNA: TGCAGTGCTAGTCCAGGAGATACGCAGTATTTT. This chain joins TRBV20-1 and TRBJ2-3; D remains ambiguous. V lost 3 bases, J lost 5 bases, and 6 bases lay in between. Per the germline V gene, CDR1 is DFQATT and CDR2 is SNEGSKA (reference sequence). The CDR3 contains 11 residues.

This clonotype was detected once. V is TRBV4-3 and J is TRBJ1-2; D possibly corresponds to TRBD1 (6 bases). Trimming stripped 0 bases from V and 4 bases from J, with 12 bases between. Germline V lookup: CDR1 LGHNA, CDR2 YSLEER. This CDR3 contains 15 residues. The CDR3 protein is CASSQDVGAGYGYTF. The CDR3 DNA follows: TGCGCCAGCAGCCAAGATGTGGGGGCTGGCTATGGCTACACCTTC.

The sample holds a few counts of this clonotype. V gene TRBV6-2 or TRBV6-3 combines with J gene TRBJ2-3; weak D call: TRBD2 (6 bases). The germline V gene has CDR1 MNHEY and CDR2 SVGEGT. The V gene lost 2 bases and the J gene lost 2 bases, with 14 bases spanning the gap. The CDR3 consists of 16 residues. DNA for the CDR3: TGTGCCAGCAGTTACGGTAGCGGAACTAACACAGATACGCAGTATTTT. Protein: CASSYGSGTNTDTQYF.

The V gene is TRBV20-1, the J gene TRBJ2-5; TRBD1 aligns across 9 bases. This CDR3 comprises 14 residues. The V gene end was trimmed by 2 bases and the J gene end by 1 base; junction bases not matched to a gene: 2. Germline V gene sequence: CDR1 DFQATT, CDR2 SNEGSKA (reference sequence). DNA for the CDR3: TGCAGTGCTAGAACGGGACAGGGCCAAGAGACCCAGTACTTC. Protein: CSARTGQGQETQYF.

The genes are TRBV6-2 or TRBV6-3 and TRBJ2-1; 7 bases are shared with TRBD1. After removal of 10 bases from V and 6 bases from J, the junction contained 6 bases not matched to a gene. Germline CDR1 reads MNHEY; CDR2 reads SVGEGT. This CDR3 spans 12 amino acids. The CDR3 here is CAIGQVPNEQFF. CDR3 bases: TGTGCCATCGGACAGGTCCCCAATGAGCAGTTCTTC.

This sequence joins TRBV6-2 or TRBV6-3 and TRBJ2-1; 12 positions agree with TRBD2. This CDR3 contains 16 residues. Germline loops: CDR1 MNHEY, CDR2 SVGEGT. With V trimmed by 5 bases and J by 7 bases, 9 bases remained unmatched. Written as DNA, the CDR3 is TGTGCCAGCAGTCGGATTACTAGCGGGGGGCTAAATGAGCAGTTCTTC. Its protein product is CASSRITSGGLNEQFF.

This clonotype was observed a single time. A read error is possible here, since a much larger clone lies one base away. The chain has TRBV12-3 or TRBV12-4 and TRBJ2-5; 7 nucleotides match TRBD2. The CDR3 covers 14 residues. With V trimmed by 3 bases and J by 6 bases, 7 bases remained unmatched. The CDR3 is CASSFSSGQQTQYF. CDR3 in DNA: TGTGCCAGCAGTTTCTCTAGCGGACAACAGACCCAGTACTTC.

The chain has TRBV5-1 and TRBJ2-2, with TRBD1 matching over 7 bases. With V trimmed by 0 bases and J by 6 bases, 2 bases remained unmatched. This CDR3 is built from 14 residues. Looked up from germline, CDR1 is SGHRS and CDR2 is YFSETQ. CDR3 amino acids: CASSLEGGPGELFF. The DNA for the CDR3 is TGCGCCAGCAGCTTGGAAGGGGGCCCCGGGGAGCTGTTTTTT.

This clonotype has more than one count but fewer than ten. The chain is built from TRBV12-3 or TRBV12-4 and TRBJ2-7, with D possibly being TRBD2 (6 bases). Deletions cut 3 bases from V and 3 bases from J, with 15 bases between. CDR3 size: 15 residues. This CDR3 is CASSFAGGAIYEQYF. The CDR3 DNA reads TGTGCCAGCAGTTTCGCGGGCGGGGCCATCTACGAGCAGTACTTC.

This clonotype has only a few counts. This sequence joins TRBV12-3 or TRBV12-4 and TRBJ2-6; 9 positions match TRBD1. The CDR3 contains 17 residues. The trim removed 4 bases at V and 3 bases at J, leaving 7 bases unmatched. The CDR3 DNA follows: TGTGCCAGCAGTTCCGGGACAGGGATGTTTGGGGCCAACGTCCTGACTTTC. This sequence encodes CASSSGTGMFGANVLTF.

This clonotype has ten or more counts. The CDR3 DNA reads TGTGCCAGCAGCCCACTTAGGGGTCCCACAGATACGCAGTATTTT. This gives the protein CASSPLRGPTDTQYF. The rearrangement uses TRBV28 and TRBJ2-3, with a weak D call TRBD1 (5 bases). The CDR3 length is 15 residues. Germline V gene data show CDR1 as MDHEN and CDR2 as SYDVKM. V was pared by 6 bases and J by 2 bases, with 15 bases between.

With regard to this clonotype: Since no conserved phenylalanine or tryptophan closes the CDR3, a read error is the likely cause. This chain uses TRBV29-1 with TRBJ2-7; no firm D call. Per the germline V gene, CDR1 is SQVTM and CDR2 is ANQGSEA. The CDR3 consists of 16 residues. V lost 4 bases to trimming and J lost 0 bases, with 19 bases between them. Here the CDR3 DNA reads TGCAGCGTTGGGTTAACCCACCCTACCAGCTCCTACGAGCAGTACCTC. Its protein is CSVGLTHPTSSYEQYL.

This rearrangement joins TRBV12-3 or TRBV12-4 to TRBJ2-1; TRBD1 is a possible D gene (6 bases). The CDR3 extends over 13 amino acids. The V and J ends lost 3 bases and 7 bases respectively, with 10 bases between them. The CDR3 loop reads CASSFTQGNEQFF. The CDR3 DNA sequence: TGTGCCAGCAGTTTCACGCAGGGGAATGAGCAGTTCTTC.